The 14 T cell receptor beta chains below come from one sample, sequenced in a study of response to subunit inactivated influenza vaccine (dated by TCRdb to 2016 to 2018). The library was obtained by RT-PCR. Instrument used: Illumina HiSeq 2500. Through fastp at Q25 and MiXCR, TCRdb rebuilt clones from the public reads, retaining in-frame beta chains. Rows are combined by CDR3 protein, so each entry shows the most common genes and DNA. This sample holds 500,000 or so distinct CDR3 sequences; about 15% were observed only once. The leading ten clones occupy around 3% of the sample. Sequenced here: CD4+ T cells sorted from PBMCs, sampled around 25 months after vaccination. The receptors derive from a man aged 50-75 years who received an inactivated influenza vaccine. Donor details come from another sample of the same person, matched by shared clones.

The V and J genes are TRBV7-9 and TRBJ1-1; D not certain. The length of the CDR3 is 13 residues. V gave up 7 bases and J gave up 1 base, with 10 bases separating them. Germline values: CDR1 SEHNR, CDR2 FQNEAQ (reference sequence). The CDR3 spells CASTFLGNTEAFF. The CDR3 DNA is TGTGCCAGCACCTTTCTCGGGAACACTGAAGCTTTCTTT.

The J gene is TRBJ2-1, the V gene TRBV24-1, with D unclear. V gave up 5 bases and J gave up 0 bases, with 10 bases separating them. CDR3 size: 15 residues. Germline V gene data show CDR1 as KGHDR and CDR2 as SFDVKD. CDR3 nucleotides: TGTGCCACCAGTGTCCGTCAGAGCTCCTACAATGAGCAGTTCTTC. Protein sequence: CATSVRQSSYNEQFF.

This clonotype was counted between two and nine times. The genes are TRBV5-1 and TRBJ1-2, with 7 bases identical to TRBD1. The CDR3 covers 16 residues. Germline V gives CDR1 SGHRS, CDR2 YFSETQ. The junction had 13 bases not matched to a gene; V was cut back by 0 bases and J by 8 bases. CDR3 residues: CASSLEAGGGTGGYTF. CDR3 nucleotides: TGCGCCAGCAGCTTGGAGGCAGGGGGAGGTACAGGCGGCTACACCTTC.

V gene TRBV13 combines with J gene TRBJ2-3; D unresolved. The germline V gene encodes CDR1 PRHDT and CDR2 FYEKMQ (reference sequence). This CDR3 is 13 amino acids long. With 5 bases removed from V and 4 bases from J, the gap between germline ends came to 10 bases. This CDR3 is CASSQTSSDTQYF. As DNA, the CDR3 is TGTGCCAGCAGCCAGACTTCATCAGATACGCAGTATTTT. Together with reference TRBV13 and TRBJ2-3, the CDR3 gives the full variable domain: AAGVIQSPRHLIKEKRETATLKCYPIPRHDTVYWYQQGPGQDPQFLISFYEKMQSDKGSIPDRFSAQQFSDYHSELNMSSLELGDSALYFCASSQTSSDTQYFGPGTRLTVL.

About this clonotype: Compared with germline, one end of the junction differs, possibly owing to a read error. V usage is TRBV15 and J usage is TRBJ1-1, with no clear D. Germline CDR1 is LNHNV and CDR2 is YYDKDF (reference sequence). This CDR3 comprises 15 residues. CDR3: CATSRDARPNAEAFF. DNA for the CDR3: TGTGCCACCAGCAGAGATGCCCGTCCGAACGCTGAAGCTTTCTTT.

This chain links TRBV20-1 with TRBJ1-1; D uncertain. The CDR3 loop spans 12 amino acids. The V and J ends lost 2 bases and 10 bases respectively, with 14 bases between them. Per germline, CDR1 DFQATT and CDR2 SNEGSKA (reference sequence). CDR3 nucleotides: TGCAGTGCTAGATTTATGGACTCCCGAGCTTTCTTT. Protein: CSARFMDSRAFF.

This clonotype has a handful of counts. The V and J genes are TRBV7-2 and TRBJ2-5; D possibly corresponds to TRBD1 (5 bases). The germline V and J ends were trimmed by 5 bases and 1 base, with 8 bases remaining between them. Germline V gene sequence: CDR1 SGHTA, CDR2 FQGNSA. This CDR3 is built from 13 residues. The CDR3 sequence is CASSPQAQETQYF. In DNA form, the CDR3 reads TGTGCCAGCAGCCCACAGGCCCAAGAGACCCAGTACTTC. The whole variable domain, filled in from reference TRBV7-2 and TRBJ2-5, reads GAGVSQSPSNKVTEKGKDVELRCDPISGHTALYWYRQSLGQGLEFLIYFQGNSAPDKSGLPSDRFSAERTGGSVSTLTIQRTQQEDSAVYLCASSPQAQETQYFGPGTRLLVL.

This rearrangement joins TRBV4-1 to TRBJ2-1; weak D call: TRBD1 (6 bases). Trimming removed 6 bases at V and 0 bases at J, with 21 bases between. CDR3 length: 18 amino acids. Germline loops: CDR1 MGHRA, CDR2 YSYEKL. The CDR3 loop reads CASSSRAGALSSYNEQFF. DNA of the CDR3: TGCGCCAGCAGTTCGCGAGCAGGGGCGCTAAGCTCCTACAATGAGCAGTTCTTC.

This clonotype was found a few times. V and J are TRBV19 and TRBJ2-2; 7 bases are shared with TRBD2. There are 14 residues in the CDR3. Germline trimming cut 3 bases from V and 5 bases from J; bases unmatched to any gene: 3. The germline V gene encodes CDR1 LNHDA and CDR2 SQIVND (reference sequence). This CDR3 is CASSIGEGTGELFF. As DNA, the CDR3 is TGTGCCAGTAGTATTGGGGAGGGGACCGGGGAGCTGTTTTTT.

In its sample, this clonotype was seen a few times. The V gene is TRBV5-1, the J gene TRBJ2-5; 8 bases map to TRBD1. This CDR3 is 17 amino acids long. Germline V gives CDR1 SGHRS, CDR2 YFSETQ. After removal of 5 bases from V and 4 bases from J, the junction contained 16 bases not matched to a gene. The CDR3 protein is CASSSLQGGAKRETQYF. In DNA form, the CDR3 reads TGCGCCAGCAGTTCTCTACAGGGGGGCGCAAAGCGAGAGACCCAGTACTTC.

There are many counts of this clonotype. The chain uses TRBV2 and TRBJ2-3; 10 nucleotides align to TRBD2. Germline trimming cut 5 bases from V and 3 bases from J; bases unmatched to any gene: 8. CDR3 size: 16 residues. Per the germline V gene, CDR1 is SNHLY and CDR2 is FYNNEI. CDR3 sequence (DNA): TGTGCCAGCAGTCCTCAGGGACTAGCGAAGACAGATACGCAGTATTTT. Amino acids: CASSPQGLAKTDTQYF.

This clonotype came up once. The V and J genes are TRBV6-6 and TRBJ2-1, with D possibly TRBD2 on 5 matching bases. CDR1 and CDR2 (germline): MNHNY, SVGAGI (reference sequence). The CDR3 loop spans 13 amino acids. The V and J ends lost 5 bases and 5 bases respectively, with 10 bases between them. This CDR3 is CASSRERDNEQFF. CDR3 sequence (DNA): TGTGCCAGCAGTCGGGAAAGAGACAATGAGCAGTTCTTC.

In its sample, this clonotype was seen a few times. The chain links TRBV7-2 to TRBJ1-5; D uncertain. The CDR3 runs 15 residues. V lost 5 bases, J lost 1 base, and 12 bases lay in between. The germline V gene encodes CDR1 SGHTA and CDR2 FQGNSA. The CDR3 loop is CASSTQDGSNQPQHF. In nucleotides, the CDR3 is TGTGCCAGCAGCACTCAAGACGGGAGCAATCAGCCCCAGCATTTT.

The chain has TRBV20-1 and TRBJ2-1, with D hard to call. Germline V gene data show CDR1 as DFQATT and CDR2 as SNEGSKA (reference sequence). The germline V and J ends were trimmed by 3 bases and 0 bases, with 15 bases remaining between them. This CDR3 has 16 residues. CDR3 DNA sequence: TGCAGTGCTAGTCGCTTTAGAGGACGCTCCTACAATGAGCAGTTCTTC. Its translation: CSASRFRGRSYNEQFF.